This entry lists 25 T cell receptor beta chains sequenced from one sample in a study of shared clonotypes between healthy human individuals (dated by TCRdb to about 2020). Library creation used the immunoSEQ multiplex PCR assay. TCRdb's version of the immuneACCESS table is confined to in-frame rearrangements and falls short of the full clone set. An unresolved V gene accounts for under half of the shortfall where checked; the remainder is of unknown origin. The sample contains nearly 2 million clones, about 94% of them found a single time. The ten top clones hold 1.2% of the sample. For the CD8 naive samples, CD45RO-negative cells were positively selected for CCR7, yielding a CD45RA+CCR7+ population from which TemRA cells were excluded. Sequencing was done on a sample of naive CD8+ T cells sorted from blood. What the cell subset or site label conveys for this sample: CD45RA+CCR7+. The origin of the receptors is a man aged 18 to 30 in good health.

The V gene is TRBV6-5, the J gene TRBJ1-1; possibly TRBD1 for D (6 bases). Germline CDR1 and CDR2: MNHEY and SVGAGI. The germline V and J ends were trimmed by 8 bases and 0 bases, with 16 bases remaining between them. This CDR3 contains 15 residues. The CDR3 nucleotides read TGTGCCAGCGGTCCCCCAGGGGCTATGAACACTGAAGCTTTCTTT. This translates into CASGPPGAMNTEAFF.

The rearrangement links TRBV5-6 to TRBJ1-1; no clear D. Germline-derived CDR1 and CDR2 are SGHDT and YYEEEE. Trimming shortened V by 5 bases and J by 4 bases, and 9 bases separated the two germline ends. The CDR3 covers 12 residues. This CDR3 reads CASSYSGTEAFF. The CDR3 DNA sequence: TGTGCCAGCAGTTACAGCGGCACTGAAGCTTTCTTT.

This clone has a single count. The CDR3 DNA reads as TGTGCCAGCAGCCTCCAAGAACGAGCCTACGAGCAGTACTTC. Protein product: CASSLQERAYEQYF. The J gene is TRBJ2-7, the V gene TRBV13; D is undetermined. Between the trimmed V and J ends, which lost 5 bases and 2 bases, there was a span of 13 bases. The germline gives CDR1 PRHDT, CDR2 FYEKMQ (reference sequence). This CDR3 is built from 14 residues.

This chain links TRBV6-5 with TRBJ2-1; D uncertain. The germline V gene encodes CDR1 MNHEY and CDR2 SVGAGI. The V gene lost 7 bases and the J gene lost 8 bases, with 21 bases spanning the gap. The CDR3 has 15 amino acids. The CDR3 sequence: CASTPSWGTPDEQFF. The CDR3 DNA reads TGTGCCAGCACTCCCTCATGGGGTACCCCGGATGAGCAGTTCTTC.

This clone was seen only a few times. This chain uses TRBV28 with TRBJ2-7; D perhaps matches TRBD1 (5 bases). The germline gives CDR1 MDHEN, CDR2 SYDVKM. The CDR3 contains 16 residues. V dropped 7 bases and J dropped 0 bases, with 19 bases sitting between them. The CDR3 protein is CASNPLTETTSYEQYF. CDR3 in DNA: TGTGCCAGCAACCCCTTGACAGAAACGACCTCCTACGAGCAGTACTTC.

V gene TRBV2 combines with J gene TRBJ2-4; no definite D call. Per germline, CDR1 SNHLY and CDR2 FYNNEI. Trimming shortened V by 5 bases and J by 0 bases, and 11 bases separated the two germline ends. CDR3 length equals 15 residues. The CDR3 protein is CASSPTGLAKNIQYF. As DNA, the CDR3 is TGTGCCAGCAGTCCGACGGGTCTAGCCAAAAACATTCAGTACTTC.

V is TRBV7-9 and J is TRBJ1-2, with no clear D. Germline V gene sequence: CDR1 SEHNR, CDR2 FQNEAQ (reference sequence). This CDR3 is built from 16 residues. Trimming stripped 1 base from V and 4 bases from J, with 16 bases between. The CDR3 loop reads CASSLGIGTPPYGYTF. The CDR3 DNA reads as TGTGCCAGCAGCTTAGGTATTGGTACCCCTCCCTATGGCTACACCTTC.

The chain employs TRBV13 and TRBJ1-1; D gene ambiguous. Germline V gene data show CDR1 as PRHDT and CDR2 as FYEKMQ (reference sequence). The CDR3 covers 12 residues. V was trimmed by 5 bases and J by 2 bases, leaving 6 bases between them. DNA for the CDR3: TGTGCCAGCAGCCGGGCCAACACTGAAGCTTTCTTT. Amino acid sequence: CASSRANTEAFF.

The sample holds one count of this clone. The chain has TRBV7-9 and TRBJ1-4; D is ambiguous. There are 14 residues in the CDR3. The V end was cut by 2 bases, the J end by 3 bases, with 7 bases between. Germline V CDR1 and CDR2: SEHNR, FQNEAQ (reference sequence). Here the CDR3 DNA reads TGTGCCAGCAGCTTAATAGGGCCTAATGAAAAACTGTTTTTT. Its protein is CASSLIGPNEKLFF.

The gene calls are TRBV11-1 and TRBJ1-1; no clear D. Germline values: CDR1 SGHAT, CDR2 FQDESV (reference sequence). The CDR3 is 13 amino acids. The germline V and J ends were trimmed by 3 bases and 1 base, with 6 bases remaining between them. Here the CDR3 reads CASSFNGNTEAFF. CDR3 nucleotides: TGTGCCAGCAGCTTCAACGGGAACACTGAAGCTTTCTTT.

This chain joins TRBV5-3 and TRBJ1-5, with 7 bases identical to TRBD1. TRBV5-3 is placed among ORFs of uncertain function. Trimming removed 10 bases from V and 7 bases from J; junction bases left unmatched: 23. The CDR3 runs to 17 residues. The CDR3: CAAHIVVDRDIQQPQHF. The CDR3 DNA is TGTGCCGCCCACATTGTTGTAGACAGGGACATTCAACAGCCCCAGCATTTT.

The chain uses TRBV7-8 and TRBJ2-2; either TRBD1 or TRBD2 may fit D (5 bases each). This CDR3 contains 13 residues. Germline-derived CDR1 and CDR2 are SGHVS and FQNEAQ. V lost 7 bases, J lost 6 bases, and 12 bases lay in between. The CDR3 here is CASTGPWAGELFF. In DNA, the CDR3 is TGTGCCAGCACGGGACCATGGGCCGGGGAGCTGTTTTTT. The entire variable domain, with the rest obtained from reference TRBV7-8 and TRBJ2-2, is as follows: GAGVSQSPRYKVAKRGQDVALRCDPISGHVSLFWYQQALGQGPEFLTYFQNEAQLDKSGLPSDRFFAERPEGSVSTLKIQRTQQEDSAVYLCASTGPWAGELFFGEGSRLTVL.

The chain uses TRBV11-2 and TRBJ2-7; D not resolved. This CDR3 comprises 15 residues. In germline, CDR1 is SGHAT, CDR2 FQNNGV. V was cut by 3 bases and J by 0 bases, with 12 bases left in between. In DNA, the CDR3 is TGTGCCAGCAGCTTCGGACCGATAACCTCCTACGAGCAGTACTTC. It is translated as CASSFGPITSYEQYF. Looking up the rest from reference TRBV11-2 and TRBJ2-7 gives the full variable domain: EAGVAQSPRYKIIEKRQSVAFWCNPISGHATLYWYQQILGQGPKLLIQFQNNGVVDDSQLPKDRFSAERLKGVDSTLKIQPAKLEDSAVYLCASSFGPITSYEQYFGPGTRLTVT.

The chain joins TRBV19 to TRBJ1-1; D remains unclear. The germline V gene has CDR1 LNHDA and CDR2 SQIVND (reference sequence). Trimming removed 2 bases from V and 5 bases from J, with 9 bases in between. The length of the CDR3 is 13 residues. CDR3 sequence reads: CASSITPLTEAFF. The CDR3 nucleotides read TGTGCCAGTAGTATAACTCCTTTGACTGAAGCTTTCTTT.

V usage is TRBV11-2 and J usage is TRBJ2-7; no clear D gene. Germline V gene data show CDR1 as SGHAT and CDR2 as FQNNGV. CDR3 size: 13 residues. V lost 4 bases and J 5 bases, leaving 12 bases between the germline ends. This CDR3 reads CASSWVVDDEQYF. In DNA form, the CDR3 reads TGTGCCAGCAGCTGGGTGGTCGATGACGAGCAGTACTTC.

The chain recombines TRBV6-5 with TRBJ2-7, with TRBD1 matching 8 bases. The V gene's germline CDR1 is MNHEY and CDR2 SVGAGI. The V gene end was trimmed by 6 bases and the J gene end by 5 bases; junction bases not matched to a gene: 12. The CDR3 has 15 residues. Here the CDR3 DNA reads TGTGCCAGCAGCGCGTCGGCGACAGGGGAGGACGAGCAGTACTTC. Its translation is CASSASATGEDEQYF.

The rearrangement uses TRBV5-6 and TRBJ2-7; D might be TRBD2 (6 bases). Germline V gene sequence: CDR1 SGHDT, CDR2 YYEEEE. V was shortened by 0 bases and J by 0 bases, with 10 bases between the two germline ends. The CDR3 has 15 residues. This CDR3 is CASSLGQTSSYEQYF. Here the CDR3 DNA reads TGTGCCAGCAGCTTGGGACAGACTAGCTCCTACGAGCAGTACTTC.

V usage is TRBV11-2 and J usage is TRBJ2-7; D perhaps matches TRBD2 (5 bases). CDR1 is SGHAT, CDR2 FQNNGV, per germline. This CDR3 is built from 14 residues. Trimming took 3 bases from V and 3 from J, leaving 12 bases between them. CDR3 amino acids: CASSFDYLNYEQYF. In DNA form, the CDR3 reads TGTGCCAGCAGCTTCGACTACCTGAACTACGAGCAGTACTTC.

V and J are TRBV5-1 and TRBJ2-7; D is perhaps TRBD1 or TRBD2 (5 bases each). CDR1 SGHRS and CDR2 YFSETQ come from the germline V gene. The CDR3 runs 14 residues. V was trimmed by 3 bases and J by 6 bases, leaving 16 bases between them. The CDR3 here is CASSWWDPSAEQYF. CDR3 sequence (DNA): TGCGCCAGCAGCTGGTGGGACCCCTCCGCCGAGCAGTACTTC.

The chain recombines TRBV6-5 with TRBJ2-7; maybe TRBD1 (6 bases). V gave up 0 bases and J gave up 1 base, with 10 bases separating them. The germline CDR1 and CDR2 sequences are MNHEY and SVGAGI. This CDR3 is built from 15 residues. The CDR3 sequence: CASSYSPDSSYEQYF. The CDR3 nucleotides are TGTGCCAGCAGTTACTCCCCGGACAGTTCCTACGAGCAGTACTTC.

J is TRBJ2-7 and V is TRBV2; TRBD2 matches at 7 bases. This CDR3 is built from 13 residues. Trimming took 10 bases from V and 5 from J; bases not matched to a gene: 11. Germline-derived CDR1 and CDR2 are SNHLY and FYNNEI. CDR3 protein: CATGGGRANEQYF. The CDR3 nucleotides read TGTGCCACCGGGGGAGGGAGGGCCAACGAGCAGTACTTC.

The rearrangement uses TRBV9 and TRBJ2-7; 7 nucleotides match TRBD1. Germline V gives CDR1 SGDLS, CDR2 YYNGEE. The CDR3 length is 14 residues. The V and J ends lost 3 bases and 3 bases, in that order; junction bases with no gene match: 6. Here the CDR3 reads CASSAGTENYEQYF. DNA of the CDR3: TGTGCCAGCAGCGCCGGGACAGAGAACTACGAGCAGTACTTC.

CDR3 DNA: TGCGCCAGCAGAGGGGAGACCTACGAGCAGTACTTC. It encodes CASRGETYEQYF. This chain uses TRBV4-3 with TRBJ2-7, with D perhaps being TRBD1 or TRBD2 (5 bases each). Germline V CDR1 and CDR2: LGHNA, YSLEER. Trimming took 6 bases from V and 2 from J, leaving 8 bases between them. The CDR3 spans 12 residues.

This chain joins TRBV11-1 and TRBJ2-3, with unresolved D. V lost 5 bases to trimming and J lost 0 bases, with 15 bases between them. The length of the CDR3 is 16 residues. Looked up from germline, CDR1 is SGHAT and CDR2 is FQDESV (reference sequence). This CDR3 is CASSPRRETSTDTQYF. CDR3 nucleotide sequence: TGTGCCAGCAGCCCGAGGCGCGAGACTAGCACAGATACGCAGTATTTT.

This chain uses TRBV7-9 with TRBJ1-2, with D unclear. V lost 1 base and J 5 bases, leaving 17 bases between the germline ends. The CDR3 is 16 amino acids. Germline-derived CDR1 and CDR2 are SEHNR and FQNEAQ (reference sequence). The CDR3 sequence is CASSLGSSPTGYGYTF. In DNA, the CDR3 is TGTGCCAGCAGCTTAGGCAGTAGTCCCACCGGGTATGGCTACACCTTC.